The source of this TCR beta chain is a study of blood T cell repertoires in COVID-19. Background on the study: The study drew acute and convalescent COVID-19 samples from the United States, Italy and Spain. PBMCs, B-cell-depleted T cells, or T cells provided the cDNA or gDNA that made up the material.

Authors' data handling: Reference gene primer amplification gave estimated nucleated cell counts. The method was immunoSEQ multiplex PCR; TCRdb's version includes in-frame clones alone and lacks a portion of them. V and J calls and clone size come straight from that table; D and trimming were deduced from the DNA. The sample includes over 50,000 clones, 76% of them seen just once. J was trimmed by 6 bases and V by 1 base; bases with no gene match: 4. This CDR3 is built from 15 residues. The germline V gene encodes CDR1 LGHNT and CDR2 FRNRAP. The sample taken for sequencing was peripheral blood. This TCR came from a woman aged 45-60 years with active or convalescent COVID-19. This sequence joins TRBV12-5 and TRBJ1-4; 8 nucleotides line up with TRBD1. The CDR3: CASGLGQGPDEKLFF. CDR3 nucleotides: TGTGCTAGTGGTTTGGGACAGGGGCCTGATGAAAAACTGTTTTTT.